The next 32 T cell receptor beta chains were all read from a single sample in a study of cytomegalovirus exposure and HLA in healthy donors. A multiplex PCR was run with 60 Vbeta primers and 13 Jbeta primers. Profiling relied on immunoSEQ multiplex PCR, and the TCRdb table lists in-frame clones only, not all of them. The listing contains under 200,000 clones. The material sequenced was PBMCs. The receptor source for this set is a woman aged 18-35 years in good health and CMV-seropositive.

The CDR3 spells CATSRGLAAFGGELFF. The DNA of the CDR3 is TGTGCCACCAGCAGAGGACTAGCGGCCTTCGGCGGGGAGCTGTTTTTT. The chain uses TRBV15 and TRBJ2-2; TRBD2 matches 9 bases. CDR1 and CDR2 from the germline V gene are LNHNV and YYDKDF (reference sequence). This CDR3 is built from 16 residues. V gave up 1 base and J gave up 7 bases; unmatched junction bases: 7.

The V call is TRBV5-1, the J call TRBJ2-3, with TRBD2 as a possible D gene (6 bases). Germline CDR1 reads SGHRS; CDR2 reads YFSETQ. The CDR3 has 15 amino acids. The V and J ends lost 4 bases and 0 bases respectively, with 12 bases between them. The CDR3 region is CASSTLAPSTDTQYF. CDR3 in DNA: TGCGCCAGCAGCACACTAGCCCCTAGCACAGATACGCAGTATTTT. Filled out from reference TRBV5-1 and TRBJ2-3, the complete variable domain reads KAGVTQTPRYLIKTRGQQVTLSCSPISGHRSVSWYQQTPGQGLQFLFEYFSETQRNKGNFPGRFSGRQFSNSRSEMNVSTLELGDSALYLCASSTLAPSTDTQYFGPGTRLTVL.

The V and J genes are TRBV7-9 and TRBJ1-2; 7 bases map to TRBD1. Trimming at V came to 6 bases and at J to 5 bases, leaving 12 bases not matched to a gene. CDR3 length: 15 residues. The germline V gene encodes CDR1 SEHNR and CDR2 FQNEAQ (reference sequence). The CDR3 sequence is CASRGRGPNKYGYTF. CDR3 nucleotides: TGTGCCAGCAGGGGAAGGGGGCCAAATAAGTATGGCTACACCTTC.

This chain joins TRBV29-1 and TRBJ1-2; tentatively, D is TRBD1 (6 bases). The V gene lost 5 bases and the J gene lost 7 bases, with 14 bases spanning the gap. CDR3 length equals 12 residues. Germline V gene lookup returns CDR1 SQVTM and CDR2 ANQGSEA. CDR3 nucleotides: TGCAGCGTTTCAACCGGACAGAGTGGCTACACCTTC. Translation: CSVSTGQSGYTF.

The gene calls are TRBV5-1 and TRBJ2-5, with a possible D match to TRBD1 (5 bases). The germline V and J ends were trimmed by 6 bases and 0 bases, with 9 bases remaining between them. The CDR3 contains 13 residues. CDR1 and CDR2 from the germline V gene are SGHRS and YFSETQ. The CDR3 spells CASTKGYQETQYF. The DNA for the CDR3 is TGCGCCAGCACGAAGGGGTACCAAGAGACCCAGTACTTC.

This rearrangement joins TRBV7-9 to TRBJ2-1; 7 bases fit TRBD2. V shed 5 bases, J shed 6 bases, and the junction held 13 bases outside the gene matches. This CDR3 comprises 16 residues. Looked up from germline, CDR1 is SEHNR and CDR2 is FQNEAQ (reference sequence). DNA for the CDR3: TGTGCCAGCAGCGCACCACGCGGGAGTCTAACCAATGAGCAGTTCTTC. Protein product: CASSAPRGSLTNEQFF.

CDR3 bases: TGTGCTAGTGGTTCCGGGACAGGGACGGGCACTGAAGCTTTCTTT. Translating gives CASGSGTGTGTEAFF. This chain links TRBV12-5 with TRBJ1-1, with 9 bases aligning to TRBD1. After removal of 4 bases from V and 4 bases from J, the junction contained 7 bases not matched to a gene. Germline assignment: CDR1 LGHNT and CDR2 FRNRAP. This CDR3 contains 15 residues.

The chain combines TRBV15 with TRBJ2-5; 13 nucleotides line up with TRBD2. TRBJ2-7 explains the end of the DNA better; the J call may be wrong. In germline, CDR1 is LNHNV, CDR2 YYDKDF (reference sequence). The CDR3 sequence is 15 residues long. CDR3: CATSRTSGGTYEQYF. Here the CDR3 DNA reads TGTGCCACCAGCAGGACTAGCGGGGGGACCTACGAGCAGTACTTC.

As DNA, the CDR3 is TGTGCCAGCAGCTTAGAACGGGGGGAAAAACTGTTTTTT. Its translation: CASSLERGEKLFF. The J gene is TRBJ1-4, the V gene TRBV11-2; a weak D match, TRBD1 (5 bases). The CDR3 covers 13 residues. V lost 0 bases to trimming and J lost 8 bases, with 7 bases between them. Germline V gene lookup returns CDR1 SGHAT and CDR2 FQNNGV.

CDR3 sequence: CASSYPPDRGNQPQHF. The CDR3 DNA follows: TGTGCCAGCAGTTACCCCCCCGACAGGGGCAATCAGCCCCAGCATTTT. The chain joins TRBV6-6 to TRBJ1-5; TRBD1 agrees at 7 bases. The CDR3 length is 16 residues. Unmatched junction bases numbered 6, after V lost 2 bases and J lost 2 bases. Per germline, CDR1 MNHNY and CDR2 SVGAGI (reference sequence).

The rearrangement links TRBV20-1 to TRBJ2-1; D might be TRBD2 (6 bases). V was clipped by 6 bases and J by 7 bases, with 10 bases between them. The CDR3 length is 11 residues. The germline gives CDR1 DFQATT, CDR2 SNEGSKA (reference sequence). The CDR3 here is CSALAGNEQFF. CDR3 DNA: TGCAGTGCGCTGGCGGGGAATGAGCAGTTCTTC.

The chain couples TRBV5-4 to TRBJ2-5; 10 bases map to TRBD2. The CDR3 runs 15 residues. CDR1 and CDR2 (germline): SGHNT, YYREEE (reference sequence). J lost 5 bases, V lost 0 bases, and 4 bases had no gene match. CDR3 sequence (DNA): TGTGCCAGCAGCTTGGCAAGAGCGGGAGGGGAGACCCAGTACTTC. As protein: CASSLARAGGETQYF.

The rearrangement links TRBV5-4 to TRBJ1-3; TRBD1 matches 8 bases. V lost 4 bases to trimming and J lost 1 base; unmatched junction nucleotides: 10. The CDR3 totals 17 residues. The germline V gene has CDR1 SGHNT and CDR2 YYREEE (reference sequence). For the CDR3, the DNA is TGTGCCAGCAGCCTAAACCTCAGGGGGCGATCTGGAAACACCATATATTTT. It translates to CASSLNLRGRSGNTIYF.

V and J are TRBV5-1 and TRBJ2-6; D not resolved. V lost 1 base to trimming and J lost 0 bases, with 5 bases between them. Germline CDR1 is SGHRS and CDR2 is YFSETQ. This CDR3 region has 15 residues. CDR3 residues: CASSLSRSGANVLTF. The CDR3 DNA sequence: TGCGCCAGCAGCTTGTCCCGCTCTGGGGCCAACGTCCTGACTTTC.

The chain links TRBV2 to TRBJ1-5, with 7 bases fitting TRBD1. Germline CDR1 SNHLY, CDR2 FYNNEI. V gave up 7 bases and J gave up 3 bases; unmatched junction bases: 9. The length of the CDR3 is 15 residues. In nucleotides, the CDR3 is TGTGCCAGCATGGGACAGTTGTTACTCAATCAGCCCCAGCATTTT. Residues: CASMGQLLLNQPQHF.

The V and J genes are TRBV2 and TRBJ2-3; D remains ambiguous. The CDR3 has 11 amino acids. V was cut by 6 bases and J by 6 bases, with 7 bases left in between. The germline gives CDR1 SNHLY, CDR2 FYNNEI. The DNA of the CDR3 is TGTGCCAGCAGGGAGAGGGATACGCAGTATTTT. Protein product: CASRERDTQYF.

The genes are TRBV7-6 and TRBJ1-3, with D tentatively TRBD1 (5 bases). The CDR3 length is 15 residues. V was trimmed by 11 bases and J by 0 bases, leaving 17 bases between them. The V gene's germline CDR1 is SGHVS and CDR2 FNYEAQ. The CDR3 is CAVSGGPLSGNTIYF. In nucleotides, the CDR3 is TGTGCCGTCTCCGGGGGTCCCCTCTCTGGAAACACCATATATTTT.

This rearrangement joins TRBV19 to TRBJ2-2; possibly TRBD1 for D (6 bases). The CDR3 spans 15 residues. V was cut by 6 bases and J by 5 bases, with 16 bases left in between. Germline CDR1 and CDR2: LNHDA and SQIVND (reference sequence). The CDR3 sequence: CASRRIQGKTGELFF. CDR3 nucleotide sequence: TGTGCCAGTAGACGAATTCAGGGGAAAACCGGGGAGCTGTTTTTT.

This chain uses TRBV6-1 with TRBJ2-1, with TRBD2 matching over 9 bases. The CDR3 consists of 16 residues. The germline CDR1 and CDR2 sequences are MNHNS and SASEGT. J was trimmed by 0 bases and V by 2 bases; bases with no gene match: 2. In nucleotides, the CDR3 is TGTGCCAGCAGTGAACTAGCGGGGAGCTCCTACAATGAGCAGTTCTTC. Translation: CASSELAGSSYNEQFF.

J is TRBJ2-5 and V is TRBV5-1; 10 bases are a match to TRBD1. CDR1 is SGHRS, CDR2 YFSETQ, per germline. Trimming removed 0 bases from V and 5 bases from J; junction bases left unmatched: 4. The CDR3 totals 15 residues. The CDR3 loop reads CASSLVGTGEETQYF. The CDR3 DNA sequence: TGCGCCAGCAGCTTGGTGGGGACAGGGGAGGAGACCCAGTACTTC.

The chain has TRBV7-6 and TRBJ2-7, with TRBD2 identical over 7 bases. The CDR3 has 14 amino acids. Trimming cost V 1 base and J 2 bases; bases outside gene matches: 2. Germline assignment: CDR1 SGHVS and CDR2 FNYEAQ. CDR3 coding DNA: TGTGCCAGCAGCTTAGGGGGAGGGACCTACGAGCAGTACTTC. Translated: CASSLGGGTYEQYF. Variable domain in full (rest from reference TRBV7-6 and TRBJ2-7): GAGVSQSPRYKVTKRGQDVALRCDPISGHVSLYWYRQALGQGPEFLTYFNYEAQQDKSGLPNDRFSAERPEGSISTLTIQRTEQRDSAMYRCASSLGGGTYEQYFGPGTRLTVT.

This chain links TRBV6-4 with TRBJ2-1; 10 positions agree with TRBD2. The CDR3 covers 16 residues. With 4 bases clipped from V and 8 bases from J, the junction kept 11 bases outside the gene matches. Germline V gene lookup returns CDR1 MRHNA and CDR2 SNTAGT. CDR3 sequence (DNA): TGTGCCAGCAGTGGAGGTAGCGGGGGGCCGCCCGATGAGCAGTTCTTC. This encodes CASSGGSGGPPDEQFF.

Concerning this clone itself: Other DNA sequences in the same sample also yield this CDR3. The chain combines TRBV6-1 with TRBJ1-1; no clear D gene. Germline loops: CDR1 MNHNS, CDR2 SASEGT. V was cut by 7 bases and J by 0 bases, with 9 bases left in between. This CDR3 contains 13 residues. CDR3 bases: TGTGCCAGCAACCCGGGAATGAACACTGAAGCTTTCTTT. It translates to CASNPGMNTEAFF.

CDR3 bases: TGTGCCAGCAGCTTAGCACAGGGGGCTCCGTCCTACAATGAGCAGTTCTTC. Translated: CASSLAQGAPSYNEQFF. This chain connects TRBV7-2 to TRBJ2-1; 9 bases align to TRBD1. The CDR3 totals 17 residues. The junction had 4 bases not matched to a gene; V was cut back by 0 bases and J by 1 base. CDR1 SGHTA and CDR2 FQGNSA come from the germline V gene.

J is TRBJ2-1 and V is TRBV27, with 7 bases identical to TRBD1. Germline V gives CDR1 MNHEY, CDR2 SMNVEV (reference sequence). V shed 5 bases and J 8 bases; nucleotides not matched to a gene: 6. The CDR3 extends over 13 amino acids. The DNA for the CDR3 is TGTGCCAGCAGTCCCAGACAGGGCTATGAGCAGTTCTTC. This encodes CASSPRQGYEQFF.

The chain recombines TRBV5-1 with TRBJ1-5; TRBD1 is a possible D gene (5 bases). This CDR3 has 13 amino acids. From germline, CDR1 is SGHRS and CDR2 YFSETQ. The V and J ends lost 7 bases and 7 bases respectively, with 15 bases between them. The CDR3 here is CASRAGLGQPQHF. CDR3 nucleotide sequence: TGCGCCAGCCGGGCAGGGCTGGGACAGCCCCAGCATTTT. Looking up the rest from reference TRBV5-1 and TRBJ1-5 gives the full variable domain: KAGVTQTPRYLIKTRGQQVTLSCSPISGHRSVSWYQQTPGQGLQFLFEYFSETQRNKGNFPGRFSGRQFSNSRSEMNVSTLELGDSALYLCASRAGLGQPQHFGDGTRLSIL.

The chain links TRBV11-3 to TRBJ1-3; D is unresolved. Germline values: CDR1 SGHNT, CDR2 YENEEA. Trimming removed 0 bases from V and 0 bases from J, with 6 bases in between. This CDR3 has 15 residues. CDR3 region: CASSLDHYSGNTIYF. DNA for the CDR3: TGTGCCAGCAGCTTAGATCACTACTCTGGAAACACCATATATTTT.

The chain recombines TRBV7-9 with TRBJ1-1; D unresolved. Germline V gene lookup returns CDR1 SEHNR and CDR2 FQNEAQ (reference sequence). Trimming cost V 1 base and J 8 bases, with 14 bases left between them. This CDR3 region has 14 residues. The CDR3 sequence: CASSLVRSGLEAFF. CDR3 nucleotides: TGTGCCAGCAGCTTAGTTCGGAGCGGGCTAGAAGCTTTCTTT.

The rearrangement links TRBV5-1 to TRBJ2-7, with 8 bases matching TRBD2. V was clipped by 0 bases and J by 3 bases; unmatched bases: 11. Germline loops: CDR1 SGHRS, CDR2 YFSETQ. This CDR3 spans 17 amino acids. CDR3 loop: CASSLALQSGRSYEQYF. DNA for the CDR3: TGCGCCAGCAGCTTGGCACTGCAGAGCGGGAGAAGCTACGAGCAGTACTTC. Filled out from reference TRBV5-1 and TRBJ2-7, the complete variable domain reads KAGVTQTPRYLIKTRGQQVTLSCSPISGHRSVSWYQQTPGQGLQFLFEYFSETQRNKGNFPGRFSGRQFSNSRSEMNVSTLELGDSALYLCASSLALQSGRSYEQYFGPGTRLTVT.

The chain recombines TRBV5-1 with TRBJ2-5; 13 nucleotides match TRBD2. The CDR3 length is 16 residues. The germline CDR1 and CDR2 sequences are SGHRS and YFSETQ. V lost 0 bases, J lost 4 bases, and 3 bases stayed unmatched. For the CDR3, the DNA is TGCGCCAGCAGCTTGGAACTAGCGGGGGGGCGAGAGACCCAGTACTTC. Amino acids: CASSLELAGGRETQYF.

The chain combines TRBV5-6 with TRBJ2-7, with TRBD2 matching 10 bases. Trimming removed 2 bases from V and 7 bases from J; junction bases left unmatched: 12. The length of the CDR3 is 16 residues. The germline CDR1 and CDR2 sequences are SGHDT and YYEEEE. The CDR3 loop reads CASSLLASGRSAEQYF. CDR3 nucleotide sequence: TGTGCCAGCAGCTTACTGGCTAGCGGGAGATCAGCGGAGCAGTACTTC.

V usage is TRBV5-4 and J usage is TRBJ1-1, with D possibly being TRBD1 (6 bases). Trimming took 1 base from V and 4 from J, leaving 20 bases between them. The germline V gene has CDR1 SGHNT and CDR2 YYREEE (reference sequence). The CDR3 is 17 amino acids. Here the CDR3 reads CASSLSPSRGVVTEAFF. Written as DNA, the CDR3 is TGTGCCAGCAGCTTGTCTCCCTCCAGGGGTGTGGTCACTGAAGCTTTCTTT.